Below, one T cell receptor (beta chain) is given with its context. This record comes from a study of blood T cell repertoires in COVID-19. Study-level information: Donors in the United States, Italy and Spain gave samples during acute or convalescent COVID-19. T cells, B-cell-depleted T cells, or PBMCs supplied cDNA or gDNA.

In the original workflow: The authors estimated nucleated cell counts from reference gene primer amplification. Some clones are missing from TCRdb's copy, which holds only in-frame ones; the method was immunoSEQ multiplex PCR. The V and J calls and clone size are taken from that table; D and trimming were inferred from the DNA. The profile shows some 39,000 clones, roughly 85% of them singletons. CDR3 size: 16 residues. Trimming took off 0 bases at V and 5 bases at J, with 16 bases between the two ends. Germline loops: CDR1 WSHSY, CDR2 SAAADI. Specimen: peripheral blood. This TCR came from a man aged 35 to 55 with active COVID-19. The V and J genes are TRBV10-2 and TRBJ1-2; tentatively, D is TRBD1 (5 bases). The CDR3 DNA reads TGCGCCAGCAGTGAGTCGATCGTAGGGGCGGGGTATGGCTACACCTTC. Protein product: CASSESIVGAGYGYTF.